These T cell receptor beta chains were read from a single sample in a study of T-cell reconstitution after alpha-beta-depleted transplantation in children. TCRdb re-derived calls from the PCR reads in MiXCR, one entry per CDR3 protein. The sample contains about 980,000 distinct CDR3 sequences, roughly 29% of which appear only once. The source material was PBMCs, mostly from graft donor cells, sampled 360 days after TCRalphabeta/CD19-depleted stem cell transplant. Receptors originate from a boy less than two years old who had a stem cell transplant for SCID, so the T cells may come from the graft donor. The CDR3 runs from the conserved cysteine through the conserved F or W. Each record gives: V gene, D gene, J gene, CDR3 protein. D genes are given only for firm matches.

V: TRBV12-3/TRBV12-4; D: TRBD1; J: TRBJ2-5; CDR3: CASSWGQGGPGRETQYF
V: TRBV7-3; D: NA; J: TRBJ2-2; CDR3: CASSPPGGTGELFF
V: TRBV9; D: NA; J: TRBJ2-7; CDR3: CASSVGRSGYEQYF
V: TRBV18; D: NA; J: TRBJ2-3; CDR3: CASSPSGYSPDTQYF
V: TRBV10-3; D: NA; J: TRBJ2-5; CDR3: CAISDPRGPPGEETQYF
V: TRBV6-2/TRBV6-3; D: NA; J: TRBJ2-1; CDR3: CASKNHGAGLNNEQFF
V: TRBV2; D: NA; J: TRBJ2-1; CDR3: CASTKWVRNEQFF
V: TRBV5-1; D: NA; J: TRBJ2-7; CDR3: CASSPNPTASYEQYF
V: TRBV5-6; D: NA; J: TRBJ1-2; CDR3: CASTATRGRGYTF
V: TRBV5-1; D: NA; J: TRBJ2-5; CDR3: CASSWQGGETQYF
V: TRBV4-3; D: TRBD2; J: TRBJ2-5; CDR3: CASSQDLAGSETQYF
V: TRBV20-1; D: NA; J: TRBJ1-1; CDR3: CSVYGGPEAFF
V: TRBV5-1; D: TRBD2; J: TRBJ2-1; CDR3: CASSLSGGDYNEQFF
V: TRBV12-3/TRBV12-4; D: NA; J: TRBJ1-4; CDR3: CASSLALPGRLFF
V: TRBV12-3/TRBV12-4; D: TRBD1; J: TRBJ2-2; CDR3: CASSTTGKGGELFF
V: TRBV6-2/TRBV6-3; D: NA; J: TRBJ2-7; CDR3: CASSFTGSRQGTRTYEQYF
V: TRBV2; D: TRBD2; J: TRBJ2-1; CDR3: CASRGLAGGISYNEQFF
V: TRBV5-1; D: NA; J: TRBJ2-7; CDR3: CASSLVGHTEQYF
V: TRBV4-1; D: NA; J: TRBJ1-1; CDR3: CASSQGPTRGNTEAFF
V: TRBV20-1; D: TRBD1; J: TRBJ2-7; CDR3: CSAAHRDSDYEQYF
V: TRBV6-1; D: NA; J: TRBJ2-7; CDR3: CASRPSPEGRYYEQYF
V: TRBV6-1; D: TRBD1; J: TRBJ2-6; CDR3: CASTRDRGFSGANVLTF
V: TRBV7-9; D: NA; J: TRBJ2-3; CDR3: CASSADTQYF
V: TRBV20-1; D: TRBD1; J: TRBJ1-1; CDR3: CSATGQVPSMNTEAFF
V: TRBV25-1; D: NA; J: TRBJ2-6; CDR3: CASSDQGAPGGANVLTF
V: TRBV3-1; D: NA; J: TRBJ1-1; CDR3: CASSRGRAANTEAFF
V: TRBV12-3/TRBV12-4; D: NA; J: TRBJ2-3; CDR3: CASSFIQEGYGTDTQYF
V: TRBV28; D: NA; J: TRBJ1-1; CDR3: CASRSFWESWTPGSEAFF
V: TRBV5-1; D: NA; J: TRBJ2-2; CDR3: CASSISADNWDTGELFF
V: TRBV20-1; D: NA; J: TRBJ2-3; CDR3: CSARRQSRTDTQYF
V: TRBV5-1; D: TRBD1; J: TRBJ1-4; CDR3: CAGQGDEKLFF
V: TRBV29-1; D: NA; J: TRBJ2-3; CDR3: CSVAGAPIFAADTQYF
V: TRBV9; D: NA; J: TRBJ2-6; CDR3: CASSVVRTGANVLTF
V: TRBV3-1; D: NA; J: TRBJ1-5; CDR3: CASSHLGTQPQHF
V: TRBV5-1; D: NA; J: TRBJ1-1; CDR3: CASSFTPGARAEAFF
V: TRBV6-2/TRBV6-3; D: TRBD2; J: TRBJ2-1; CDR3: CASSYFTLSGVYNEQFF
V: TRBV2; D: TRBD2; J: TRBJ2-1; CDR3: CASSEVLAGYNEQFF
V: TRBV11-2; D: NA; J: TRBJ2-1; CDR3: CASSLFPQTNNEQFF
V: TRBV24-1; D: NA; J: TRBJ2-6; CDR3: CATSPGTTGANVLTF
V: TRBV28; D: TRBD1; J: TRBJ2-7; CDR3: CASSFPRQGLYEQYF
V: TRBV6-2/TRBV6-3; D: NA; J: TRBJ1-3; CDR3: CASSYRTRAGNTIYF
V: TRBV10-3; D: TRBD1; J: TRBJ1-1; CDR3: CAISDRGWSENTEAFF
V: TRBV4-1; D: NA; J: TRBJ1-2; CDR3: CASSQVLAPKGHYGYTF
V: TRBV2; D: NA; J: TRBJ2-2; CDR3: CASTRVNRAYTGELFF
V: TRBV18; D: TRBD2; J: TRBJ2-1; CDR3: CASSPPTSGAPNEQFF
V: TRBV24-1; D: TRBD1; J: TRBJ2-7; CDR3: CATSDLRDRATYEQYF
V: TRBV7-9; D: NA; J: TRBJ1-1; CDR3: CASSLPGDTEAFF
V: TRBV7-9; D: NA; J: TRBJ2-1; CDR3: CASSLDRAYNEQFF
V: TRBV18; D: NA; J: TRBJ2-3; CDR3: CASSPRRGDTDTQYF
V: TRBV6-1; D: NA; J: TRBJ2-7; CDR3: CASSEGSLRGRGSHEQYF
V: TRBV5-6; D: TRBD1; J: TRBJ2-5; CDR3: CASSSGTGELETQYF
V: TRBV5-1; D: TRBD2; J: TRBJ2-3; CDR3: CASQRGEGTDTQYF
V: TRBV28; D: TRBD1; J: TRBJ1-5; CDR3: CASSFWALGAGGSQPQHF
V: TRBV2; D: NA; J: TRBJ2-7; CDR3: CASSGDGAWEQYF
V: TRBV11-1; D: TRBD1; J: TRBJ1-1; CDR3: CASSAPGQGSKSTEAFF